This TCR beta chain was obtained from a study of shared clonotypes between healthy human individuals. Germline CDR1 MNHEY, CDR2 SVGAGI. V lost 4 bases and J lost 9, with 7 bases in between. This CDR3 is built from 11 residues. This clone was recorded a few times. Donors had no recently reported acute infections or vaccinations and were HIV-negative. Libraries were prepared by immunoSEQ multiplex PCR; TCRdb keeps only in-frame clonotypes and omits some of them. This sample has about 100,000 clones, with 68% found just once. The chain joins TRBV6-5 to TRBJ2-1; D unresolved. The source of this sequence is a young man in good health. Sequenced sample: memory CD8+ T cells sorted from blood. The subset: CD45RO+ cells pooled with CCR7-negative TemRA cells. This CDR3 reads CASSSYTEQFF. The CDR3 DNA reads as TGTGCCAGCAGTTCCTATACTGAGCAGTTCTTC.